Included here is one TCR beta chain sequence, with context. Its antigen is still unknown. These data originate in a study of siplizumab effects on memory and regulatory T cells. The study's findings and limits: Reactions containing siplizumab showed mappable alloreactive CD4+ clones averaging around 70% Treg-derived, versus 25% to 30% in controls.

V shed 2 bases, J shed 7 bases, and the junction held 4 bases outside the gene matches. The CDR3 runs 14 residues. CDR1 is SGHVS and CDR2 is FNYEAQ in the germline V gene. Data came from immunoSEQ multiplex PCR; TCRdb stores just in-frame clones and leaves some out. Of around 100,000 clones listed, around 92% are singletons. The sequence came from a human donor in good health. V usage is TRBV7-6 and J usage is TRBJ2-2, with 7 bases that match TRBD2. Sequencing was done on a sample of CD4+ T cells sorted from blood. The CDR3: CASSLSTGGGELFF. The CDR3 bases are TGTGCCAGCAGCTTAAGCACGGGAGGCGGGGAGCTGTTTTTT. Full variable domain (remainder filled in from reference TRBV7-6 and TRBJ2-2): GAGVSQSPRYKVTKRGQDVALRCDPISGHVSLYWYRQALGQGPEFLTYFNYEAQQDKSGLPNDRFSAERPEGSISTLTIQRTEQRDSAMYRCASSLSTGGGELFFGEGSRLTVL.